This entry lists 17 T cell receptor beta chains sequenced from one sample in a study of identical twins. Using its own MiXCR run on the 5' RACE reads, TCRdb lists one record per CDR3 protein. Of 1,800,000 or so distinct CDR3 sequences in the sample, about 31% were seen once. Material for sequencing was cord blood. These receptors were obtained from a newborn girl in good health.

The chain carries TRBV29-1 and TRBJ2-7; 7 nucleotides line up with TRBD2. There are 14 residues in the CDR3. The germline gives CDR1 SQVTM, CDR2 ANQGSEA. Germline trimming cut 0 bases from V and 2 bases from J; bases unmatched to any gene: 4. The CDR3 spells CSVEDVGGAYEQYF. The CDR3 DNA is TGCAGCGTTGAAGATGTGGGGGGGGCCTACGAGCAGTACTTC.

CDR3 amino acids: CASSVGTPNSPLHF. CDR3 DNA sequence: TGTGCCAGCAGCGTAGGGACTCCCAATTCACCCCTCCACTTT. The chain links TRBV9 to TRBJ1-6; no definite D call. From germline, CDR1 is SGDLS and CDR2 YYNGEE. This CDR3 is built from 14 residues. V gave up 0 bases and J gave up 7 bases, with 8 bases separating them.

V usage is TRBV30 and J usage is TRBJ1-5; D may be TRBD1 (6 bases). Germline V gives CDR1 GTSNPN, CDR2 SVGIG (reference sequence). V was cut by 4 bases and J by 7 bases, with 14 bases left in between. This CDR3 is 13 amino acids long. The CDR3 DNA is TGTGCCTGGAAAGGGAGAACAGGGCAGCCCCAGCATTTT. The encoded protein is CAWKGRTGQPQHF.

This clonotype was seen a handful of times. V and J are TRBV9 and TRBJ2-1; 10 bases are shared with TRBD2. Germline V gene lookup returns CDR1 SGDLS and CDR2 YYNGEE. The length of the CDR3 is 15 residues. V dropped 3 bases and J dropped 6; count of bases not matched to a gene: 6. CDR3 in amino acids: CASSALAGATNEQFF. The CDR3 DNA is TGTGCCAGCAGCGCGCTAGCGGGGGCAACCAATGAGCAGTTCTTC.

The table lists this clonotype with a few counts. This chain uses TRBV27 with TRBJ2-3; TRBD2 matches 7 bases. V dropped 6 bases and J dropped 2; count of bases not matched to a gene: 5. The CDR3 is made up of 14 amino acids. CDR1 MNHEY and CDR2 SMNVEV come from the germline V gene (reference sequence). The chain's CDR3 is CASRRGSYTDTQYF. CDR3 DNA sequence: TGTGCCAGCAGGCGCGGGAGCTACACAGATACGCAGTATTTT.

The genes are TRBV20-1 and TRBJ1-1, with D tentatively TRBD1 (5 bases). Trimming pared 5 bases from V and 7 bases from J, leaving 20 bases between. Per the germline V gene, CDR1 is DFQATT and CDR2 is SNEGSKA (reference sequence). This CDR3 is 14 amino acids long. The CDR3 loop is CSAPEVGEWGEAFF. Here the CDR3 DNA reads TGCAGTGCTCCCGAGGTGGGGGAGTGGGGTGAAGCTTTCTTT.

This clonotype was recorded a few times. V gene TRBV25-1 combines with J gene TRBJ2-1; 7 nucleotides line up with TRBD1. V was clipped by 3 bases and J by 6 bases; unmatched bases: 5. There are 14 residues in the CDR3. The germline V gene encodes CDR1 MGHDK and CDR2 SYGVNS. The CDR3 DNA follows: TGTGCCAGCAGTGATTACAGGGGACCCAATGAGCAGTTCTTC. Translation gives CASSDYRGPNEQFF.

This clonotype was seen repeatedly, ten times or more. The junction and the germline gene differ at one end; a read error may be behind it. V is TRBV27 and J is TRBJ2-7, with 9 bases fitting TRBD1. The CDR3 is made up of 15 amino acids. Germline CDR1 is MNHEY and CDR2 is SMNVEV (reference sequence). CDR3 sequence reads: CASSLGTGNSYEQYF. The CDR3 DNA sequence: TGCGCCAGCAGCTTGGGGACAGGGAACTCCTACGAGCAGTACTTC.

This clonotype has a count of ten or more. This chain connects TRBV4-1 to TRBJ2-7; D is unclear. Germline CDR1 and CDR2: MGHRA and YSYEKL. V was trimmed by 0 bases and J by 0 bases, leaving 6 bases between them. This CDR3 spans 14 amino acids. CDR3 bases: TGCGCCAGCAGCCAAGATTTGGGCTCCTACGAGCAGTACTTC. This encodes CASSQDLGSYEQYF.

This sequence joins TRBV30 and TRBJ2-7; TRBD2 is a possible D gene (5 bases). This CDR3 region has 14 residues. V lost 0 bases, J lost 2 bases, and 11 bases lay in between. Germline values: CDR1 GTSNPN, CDR2 SVGIG (reference sequence). CDR3 protein: CAWSVLERAYEQYF. The CDR3 DNA sequence: TGTGCCTGGAGTGTACTAGAGAGGGCCTACGAGCAGTACTTC.

This clonotype was seen more than once but under ten times. CDR3 protein: CASTPGVPRVTEAFF. CDR3 bases: TGTGCCAGCACTCCCGGGGTCCCGAGGGTTACTGAAGCTTTCTTT. The chain carries TRBV12-3 or TRBV12-4 and TRBJ1-1; no clear D gene. V gave up 7 bases and J gave up 5 bases, with 20 bases separating them. This CDR3 contains 15 residues.

This clonotype was counted only a few times. J is TRBJ2-3 and V is TRBV28; 7 bases fit TRBD2. The CDR3 is 15 amino acids. The trim removed 6 bases at V and 3 bases at J, leaving 9 bases unmatched. CDR1 is MDHEN, CDR2 SYDVKM, per germline. CDR3 sequence: CASSWSGMSTDTQYF. CDR3 nucleotides: TGTGCCAGCAGCTGGAGCGGGATGTCGACAGATACGCAGTATTTT.

This clonotype was seen a handful of times. The J gene is TRBJ2-1, the V gene TRBV10-3, with TRBD2 identical over 15 bases. Trimming at V came to 6 bases and at J to 10 bases, leaving 13 bases not matched to a gene. The germline V gene encodes CDR1 ENHRY and CDR2 SYGVKD. CDR3 length: 17 amino acids. CDR3: CAIREDDGLAGGGEQFF. In nucleotides, the CDR3 is TGTGCCATCAGAGAAGACGATGGACTAGCGGGAGGGGGGGAGCAGTTCTTC.

This chain joins TRBV4-2 and TRBJ1-4, with D unresolved. This CDR3 region has 15 residues. Germline V lookup: CDR1 LGHNA, CDR2 YNFKEQ. V lost 4 bases and J 4 bases, leaving 13 bases between the germline ends. CDR3 amino acids: CASSLKDDINEKLFF. The DNA for the CDR3 is TGTGCCAGCAGCCTCAAGGACGACATTAATGAAAAACTGTTTTTT.

The gene calls are TRBV9 and TRBJ2-3, with D perhaps assigned TRBD1 or TRBD2 (6 bases each). CDR1 and CDR2 (germline): SGDLS, YYNGEE. V lost 0 bases and J 4 bases, leaving 18 bases between the germline ends. The CDR3 extends over 17 amino acids. The DNA for the CDR3 is TGTGCCAGCAGCGTAGGGGGGGCTAGCCGGGCCCCAGATACGCAGTATTTT. Translated: CASSVGGASRAPDTQYF. The full variable domain, its missing parts supplied by reference TRBV9 and TRBJ2-3, is DSGVTQTPKHLITATGQRVTLRCSPRSGDLSVYWYQQSLDQGLQFLIQYYNGEERAKGNILERFSAQQFPDLHSELNLSSLELGDSALYFCASSVGGASRAPDTQYFGPGTRLTVL.

A few counts support this clonotype. The V and J genes are TRBV3-1 and TRBJ2-1, with 14 bases fitting TRBD2. In germline, CDR1 is LGHDT, CDR2 YNNKEL (reference sequence). Trimming at V came to 4 bases and at J to 8 bases, leaving 4 bases not matched to a gene. CDR3 length equals 15 residues. CDR3 in DNA: TGTGCCAGCAGCCCGGAGGGACTAGCGGGAGATGAGCAGTTCTTC. Its translation: CASSPEGLAGDEQFF.

The chain is built from TRBV7-9 and TRBJ2-7; D gene ambiguous. V was trimmed by 0 bases and J by 7 bases, leaving 25 bases between them. The CDR3 spans 18 residues. Germline CDR1 and CDR2: SEHNR and FQNEAQ (reference sequence). This chain's CDR3 is CASSLAKVAPSSYNEQYF. The DNA for the CDR3 is TGTGCCAGCAGCTTAGCGAAGGTCGCCCCGAGCTCCTACAATGAGCAGTACTTC.